Sequencing of this T cell receptor (beta chain) was carried out in a study of CD8 T cells in ankylosing spondylitis. Trimming took 8 bases from V and 0 from J; bases not matched to a gene: 12. CDR1 and CDR2 (germline): LNHDA, SQIVND (reference sequence). The CDR3 has 16 amino acids. General study findings and limits: As for the disease-linked clones, they showed a CD8+ phenotype and occurred at relatively low frequencies in peripheral blood. As reported, disease-linked clones showed significant enrichment in matched ankylosing spondylitis synovial fluid. In synovial fluid and blood from reactive arthritis, some motif variants were previously reported.

Quantitative molecular-barcoded 5'-RACE generated the TCR beta libraries. Each CDR3 protein gets one entry after TCRdb re-called the 5' RACE reads with MiXCR. The sample records roughly 150,000 distinct CDR3 sequences, around 8.9% being singletons. A word on this clonotype: Antigen: not known.

The sequence was collected from a female donor with ankylosing spondylitis or in good health (not recorded which). Input material: blood, either unsorted or a sorted T cell fraction (not recorded which). The gene calls are TRBV19 and TRBJ1-1, with TRBD1 matching over 7 bases. The CDR3: CASGPPGTAMNTEAFF. In DNA form, the CDR3 reads TGTGCCAGTGGTCCTCCGGGGACAGCGATGAACACTGAAGCTTTCTTT. Together with reference TRBV19 and TRBJ1-1, the CDR3 gives the full variable domain: DGGITQSPKYLFRKEGQNVTLSCEQNLNHDAMYWYRQDPGQGLRLIYYSQIVNDFQKGDIAEGYSVSREKKESFPLTVTSAQKNPTAFYLCASGPPGTAMNTEAFFGQGTRLTVV.